What follows are 18 T cell receptor beta chains derived from one specimen sequenced in a study of ipilimumab plus nivolumab after autologous stem cell transplantation. Clones were sequenced by immunoSEQ multiplex PCR, and TCRdb holds only the in-frame ones, with some missing. In the table there are 17,000 or so clones, roughly 71% of which are singletons. The source was PBMCs, collected in a trial of ipilimumab plus nivolumab as post-transplant consolidation. Every receptor here comes from a male donor with diffuse large B-cell lymphoma.

The chain carries TRBV5-1 and TRBJ2-5, with a weak D call TRBD2 (6 bases). The CDR3 length is 14 residues. Germline CDR1 reads SGHRS; CDR2 reads YFSETQ. V was cut by 0 bases and J by 0 bases, with 6 bases left in between. The CDR3 nucleotides are TGCGCCAGCAGCTTGGGGGGGGACCAAGAGACCCAGTACTTC. Amino acid sequence: CASSLGGDQETQYF.

The J gene is TRBJ1-2, the V gene TRBV5-5; D is undetermined. This CDR3 is 12 amino acids long. The V and J ends lost 1 base and 4 bases respectively, with 5 bases between them. Looked up from germline, CDR1 is SGHKS and CDR2 is YYEKEE (reference sequence). As DNA, the CDR3 is TGTGCCAGCAGCTTGCGGGCCTATGGCTACACCTTC. This codes for CASSLRAYGYTF.

Concerning this clone itself: As the CDR3 is not closed by the conserved phenylalanine or tryptophan, this likely results from a read error. The V call is TRBV5-4, the J call TRBJ1-2; D possibly corresponds to TRBD1 (5 bases). V dropped 10 bases and J dropped 0 bases, with 13 bases sitting between them. Germline lookup yields CDR1 SGHNT and CDR2 YYREEE (reference sequence). This CDR3 has 13 residues. The CDR3 DNA reads TGTGCCTACAGGAGACCATCTAACTATGGCTACACCGTC. It codes for CAYRRPSNYGYTV.

The V and J genes are TRBV9 and TRBJ2-3; D is undetermined. Germline lookup yields CDR1 SGDLS and CDR2 YYNGEE. The V gene lost 5 bases and the J gene lost 0 bases, with 13 bases spanning the gap. CDR3 length: 15 amino acids. The CDR3 spells CASSGPHTSTDTQYF. DNA for the CDR3: TGTGCCAGCAGTGGACCCCACACTAGCACAGATACGCAGTATTTT.

This clone was seen a few times. The genes are TRBV27 and TRBJ1-4; perhaps TRBD1 as D (5 bases). Deletions cut 3 bases from V and 2 bases from J, with 7 bases between. Germline V gives CDR1 MNHEY, CDR2 SMNVEV (reference sequence). CDR3 length equals 14 residues. CDR3 residues: CASSFQGTNEKLFF. CDR3 coding DNA: TGTGCCAGCAGTTTCCAGGGCACTAATGAAAAACTGTTTTTT. The entire variable domain, with the rest obtained from reference TRBV27 and TRBJ1-4, is as follows: EAQVTQNPRYLITVTGKKLTVTCSQNMNHEYMSWYRQDPGLGLRQIYYSMNVEVTDKGDVPEGYKVSRKEKRNFPLILESPSPNQTSLYFCASSFQGTNEKLFFGSGTQLSVL.

The chain has TRBV25-1 and TRBJ1-4, with D maybe TRBD1 (6 bases). V dropped 5 bases and J dropped 6 bases, with 7 bases sitting between them. Germline-derived CDR1 and CDR2 are MGHDK and SYGVNS. The CDR3 is made up of 12 amino acids. The CDR3 region has the DNA TGTGCCAGCAGTACAGGGTATGAAAAACTGTTTTTT. Translation: CASSTGYEKLFF. The full variable domain, in which reference TRBV25-1 and TRBJ1-4 provide the parts outside the CDR3, is EADIYQTPRYLVIGTGKKITLECSQTMGHDKMYWYQQDPGMELHLIHYSYGVNSTEKGDLSSESTVSRIRTEHFPLTLESARPSHTSQYLCASSTGYEKLFFGSGTQLSVL.

The chain uses TRBV9 and TRBJ1-3; D unresolved. CDR1 and CDR2 from the germline V gene are SGDLS and YYNGEE. Deletions cut 0 bases from V and 4 bases from J, with 14 bases between. The CDR3 runs 16 residues. The CDR3 reads CASSVGPGPEGNTIYF. In DNA form, the CDR3 reads TGTGCCAGCAGCGTAGGTCCAGGCCCTGAAGGAAACACCATATATTTT.

CDR3 DNA sequence: TGTGCCAGCAGGGCTAGCGGGGGCCCTTACAATGAGCAGTTCTTC. As protein: CASRASGGPYNEQFF. The chain combines TRBV7-3 with TRBJ2-1; 10 bases map to TRBD2. The junction had 6 bases not matched to a gene; V was cut back by 6 bases and J by 4 bases. Looked up from germline, CDR1 is SGHTA and CDR2 is FQGTGA. This CDR3 spans 15 amino acids.

This rearrangement joins TRBV5-1 to TRBJ1-1; no clear D gene. The CDR3 covers 17 residues. Per germline, CDR1 SGHRS and CDR2 YFSETQ. Trimming left V 0 bases short and J 4 bases short, with 19 bases between. CDR3 amino acids: CASSLEGRPVMGTEAFF. The CDR3 DNA follows: TGCGCCAGCAGCTTGGAGGGAAGACCGGTCATGGGCACTGAAGCTTTCTTT.

This clone was detected only a few times. V usage is TRBV18 and J usage is TRBJ1-1; D gene uncertain. The V gene's germline CDR1 is KGHSH and CDR2 LQKENI. Trimming removed 3 bases at V and 2 bases at J, with 7 bases between. The CDR3 spans 13 residues. CDR3: CASSPQANTEAFF. In DNA form, the CDR3 reads TGTGCCAGCTCACCCCAAGCAAACACTGAAGCTTTCTTT.

This clone was detected only a few times. The chain employs TRBV5-1 and TRBJ2-3; the D gene could be TRBD1 or TRBD2 (6 bases each). The CDR3 is made up of 17 amino acids. CDR1 is SGHRS, CDR2 YFSETQ, per germline. Trimming left V 3 bases short and J 3 bases short, with 20 bases between. The CDR3 bases are TGCGCCAGCAGCTCCTCTAAGGGGGGCGGTAGAACAGATACGCAGTATTTT. This gives the protein CASSSSKGGGRTDTQYF. Combining the CDR3 with reference TRBV5-1 and TRBJ2-3 gives the whole variable domain KAGVTQTPRYLIKTRGQQVTLSCSPISGHRSVSWYQQTPGQGLQFLFEYFSETQRNKGNFPGRFSGRQFSNSRSEMNVSTLELGDSALYLCASSSSKGGGRTDTQYFGPGTRLTVL.

This clone was seen many times. The chain combines TRBV7-9 with TRBJ2-2, with D perhaps matching TRBD1 or TRBD2 (6 bases each). CDR1 is SEHNR and CDR2 is FQNEAQ in the germline V gene (reference sequence). This CDR3 is 15 amino acids long. The germline V and J ends were trimmed by 7 bases and 4 bases, with 16 bases remaining between them. The CDR3 region is CASNTPGGPTGELFF. The CDR3 DNA follows: TGTGCCAGCAACACGCCTGGGGGGCCCACCGGGGAGCTGTTTTTT.

CDR3 DNA: TGTGCCAGCAGCTTGGGGGGATTCACAGATACGCAGTATTTT. Translated, it gives CASSLGGFTDTQYF. The chain combines TRBV7-2 with TRBJ2-3; possible D gene TRBD2, 6 bases. V was trimmed by 3 bases and J by 2 bases, leaving 9 bases between them. CDR1 and CDR2 from the germline V gene are SGHTA and FQGNSA. The CDR3 has 14 amino acids. Full variable domain (remainder filled in from reference TRBV7-2 and TRBJ2-3): GAGVSQSPSNKVTEKGKDVELRCDPISGHTALYWYRQSLGQGLEFLIYFQGNSAPDKSGLPSDRFSAERTGGSVSTLTIQRTQQEDSAVYLCASSLGGFTDTQYFGPGTRLTVL.

Here the CDR3 reads CASSPGQGFEQYF. Here the CDR3 DNA reads TGTGCCAGCAGCCCGGGACAGGGGTTCGAGCAGTACTTC. The chain joins TRBV2 to TRBJ2-7; TRBD1 matches at 10 bases. Germline V gives CDR1 SNHLY, CDR2 FYNNEI. CDR3 size: 13 residues. Trimming cost V 6 bases and J 6 bases; bases outside gene matches: 5.

The chain employs TRBV7-9 and TRBJ1-5, with 8 bases identical to TRBD1. The CDR3 runs 18 residues. The germline V gene encodes CDR1 SEHNR and CDR2 FQNEAQ (reference sequence). The V segment lost 1 base and the J segment 1 base; nucleotides outside the gene matches: 9. The CDR3 loop reads CASSLEAGGAWSNQPQHF. DNA for the CDR3: TGTGCCAGCAGCTTAGAGGCAGGGGGCGCTTGGAGCAATCAGCCCCAGCATTTT.

The chain uses TRBV6-1 and TRBJ2-6; 10 bases are shared with TRBD1. Trimming took 1 base from V and 7 from J; bases not matched to a gene: 4. From germline, CDR1 is MNHNS and CDR2 SASEGT. The CDR3 runs 16 residues. The CDR3 nucleotides read TGTGCCAGCAGTGAAGAGATGACAGGGGGCGCCAACGTCCTGACTTTC. Its protein product is CASSEEMTGGANVLTF.

This clone is medium-sized in the sample. In DNA, the CDR3 is TGTGCCAGTGTTAAACAGGGGGGTATCACTGAAGCTTTCTTT. It encodes CASVKQGGITEAFF. The chain uses TRBV27 and TRBJ1-1; 8 nucleotides line up with TRBD1. Per the germline V gene, CDR1 is MNHEY and CDR2 is SMNVEV (reference sequence). This CDR3 comprises 14 residues. V trimming: 9 bases; J trimming: 4 bases; junction bases outside the gene matches: 10.

DNA of the CDR3: TGTGCCAGCAGGACCGGGCCGGTGAACACTGAAGCTTTCTTT. It is translated as CASRTGPVNTEAFF. The chain employs TRBV2 and TRBJ1-1; no reliable D call. The CDR3 is 14 residues long. The germline V gene encodes CDR1 SNHLY and CDR2 FYNNEI. Trimming pared 6 bases from V and 0 bases from J, leaving 11 bases between.